This T cell receptor beta chain was captured by sequencing in a study of blood T cell repertoires in COVID-19 (dated by TCRdb to the early 2020s). Study-wide context: The collaborator samples originated in the United States, Italy and Spain and spanned the acute and convalescent phases of COVID-19. A de-identified subject ID, COVID-19 status, age in years and sex were almost always included in the sample metadata. Where available, HLA class I and class II types were taken from metadata supplied by the sample provider and were not determined by assay-based typing. The material from the prospective study consisted of cDNA or gDNA derived from T cells, B-cell-depleted T cells, or PBMCs. The repertoires were released in a freely available public database intended as a resource for research on the immune response to SARS-CoV-2. The dataset comprised deeply sampled blood TCRbeta repertoires from subjects exposed to, actively infected with, or recovered from COVID-19. Samples were obtained from the ongoing ImmuneRACE study (first 160 participants) and from approximately 1,200 subjects provided by 6 global collaborators. Broader findings and caveats from the paper: Clinical and demographic metadata were provided uncurated, with the amount varying by source and participant.

The sample holds one count of this clone. Its specific antigen is unknown. Per-base qualities were not stored, and no clone one base away is much larger. The immunoSEQ Assay, a bias-controlled multiplex PCR, was used to amplify TCRbeta CDR3 regions from genomic DNA. Concerning the study's data processing: Nucleated cell counts per sample were estimated from amplification of reference gene primers within the assay. To quantify the absolute abundance of each unique TCRbeta CDR3 rearrangement, sequence reads were collapsed and filtered. Productive Simpson clonality was computed per sample as the square root of Simpson's diversity index over productive rearrangements. The table comes from immuneACCESS by way of TCRdb, which keeps in-frame sequences with V and J called. Part of the clones is missing from these tables; in studies checked, under half for an unresolved V gene and the rest for unknown reasons. Clonal size and the V and J genes are those of that table, whereas D and trimming came from the DNA. This sample lists some 180,000 clones; approximately 85% were detected once. The ten largest clones take up about 6.3% of the sample.

Participants in the prospective study were aged roughly 18 to 100 years, lived in about two dozen United States geographic areas, and enrolled through a virtual design. To assign participants to cohorts, the prospective study relied on clinical history that participants themselves reported in a screening survey and a study questionnaire. ImmuneRACE Cohort 3 recovered participants were defined by two consecutive negative NP/OP PCR tests, healthcare professional clearance, or symptom resolution. Mobile phlebotomists in the prospective study collected whole blood, serum and a nasopharyngeal or oropharyngeal swab from every participant. Over a roughly two-month period, participants in the prospective study had the option of providing additional blood draws and questionnaires. Blood samples from the prospective study were shipped frozen or at room temperature prior to DNA extraction. What was sequenced was PBMCs or T cells enriched from blood (not recorded which). This clonotype was sampled from a man in his forties or fifties who had recovered from COVID-19.

The CDR3 corresponds to CASGFGTEAFF. The sequenced DNA is TGTGCTAGTGGTTTCGGCACTGAAGCTTTCTTT. The sequence is built from TRBV12-5 and TRBJ1-1; the D gene remains uncertain. Including cysteine and phenylalanine, the CDR3 has 11 amino acids. Only CDR3 DNA remains: 33 bases, in frame from the first base. V drops 3 bases and J drops 4 bases, leaving 3 bases in between. The germline V gene gives CDR1 as LGHNT and CDR2 as FRNRAP.